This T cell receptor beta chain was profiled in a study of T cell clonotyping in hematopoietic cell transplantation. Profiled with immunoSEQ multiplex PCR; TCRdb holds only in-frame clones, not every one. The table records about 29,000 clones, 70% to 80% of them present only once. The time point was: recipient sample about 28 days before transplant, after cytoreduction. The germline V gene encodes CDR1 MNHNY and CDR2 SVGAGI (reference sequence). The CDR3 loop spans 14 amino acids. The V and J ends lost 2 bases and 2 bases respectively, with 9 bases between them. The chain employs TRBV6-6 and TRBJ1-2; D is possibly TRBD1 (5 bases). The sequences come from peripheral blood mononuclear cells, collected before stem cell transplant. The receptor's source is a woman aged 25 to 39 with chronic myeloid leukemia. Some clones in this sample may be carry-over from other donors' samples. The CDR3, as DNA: TGTGCCAGCAGTTACGAGTCAGGGAACTATGGCTACACCTTC. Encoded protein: CASSYESGNYGYTF.